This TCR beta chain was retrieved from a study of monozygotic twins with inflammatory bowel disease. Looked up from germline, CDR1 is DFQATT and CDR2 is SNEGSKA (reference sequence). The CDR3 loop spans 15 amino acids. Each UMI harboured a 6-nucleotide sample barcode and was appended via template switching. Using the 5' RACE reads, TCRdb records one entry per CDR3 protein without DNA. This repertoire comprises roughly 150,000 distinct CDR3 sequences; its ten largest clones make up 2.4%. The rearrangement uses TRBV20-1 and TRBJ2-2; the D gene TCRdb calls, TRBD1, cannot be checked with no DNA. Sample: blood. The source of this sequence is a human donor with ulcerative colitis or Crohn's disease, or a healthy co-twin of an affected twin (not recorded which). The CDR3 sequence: CSATGQGANTGELFF.